This TCR beta chain was identified during a study of shared clonotypes between healthy human individuals. Background on the study: The cohort comprised two women and a few men. Their ages spanned 18 to 49 years.

A note on this clone: Its antigen is currently unknown.

Study-level points and caveats: Larger estimated richness was generally seen in naive subsets than in memory subsets. The sharing of approximately 4.6% of naive CD4 clonotypes was seen across a handful of donors.

The J segment lost 4 bases and the V segment lost 5 bases, leaving 15 bases of the junction unmatched. The CDR3 contains 17 residues. Germline V gives CDR1 SEHNR, CDR2 FQNEAQ (reference sequence). This table comes from immunoSEQ multiplex PCR, and its TCRdb copy is limited to in-frame clones, with some not included. The top ten clones hold approximately 0.12% of a sample with around 640,000 clones, roughly 96% of them seen once. Positively selected for CCR7, the CD45RO-negative cells used as naive CD8 cells excluded terminally differentiated effector memory CD45RA+ cells. V gene TRBV7-9 combines with J gene TRBJ2-3, with 7 bases identical to TRBD1. Sample: naive CD8+ T cells sorted from blood. This TCR was sampled from a woman in her twenties or thirties in good health. In DNA, the CDR3 is TGTGCCAGCAGCCCAAAACTCTTCAGGGGGAGCGCAGATACGCAGTATTTT. Amino acids: CASSPKLFRGSADTQYF.